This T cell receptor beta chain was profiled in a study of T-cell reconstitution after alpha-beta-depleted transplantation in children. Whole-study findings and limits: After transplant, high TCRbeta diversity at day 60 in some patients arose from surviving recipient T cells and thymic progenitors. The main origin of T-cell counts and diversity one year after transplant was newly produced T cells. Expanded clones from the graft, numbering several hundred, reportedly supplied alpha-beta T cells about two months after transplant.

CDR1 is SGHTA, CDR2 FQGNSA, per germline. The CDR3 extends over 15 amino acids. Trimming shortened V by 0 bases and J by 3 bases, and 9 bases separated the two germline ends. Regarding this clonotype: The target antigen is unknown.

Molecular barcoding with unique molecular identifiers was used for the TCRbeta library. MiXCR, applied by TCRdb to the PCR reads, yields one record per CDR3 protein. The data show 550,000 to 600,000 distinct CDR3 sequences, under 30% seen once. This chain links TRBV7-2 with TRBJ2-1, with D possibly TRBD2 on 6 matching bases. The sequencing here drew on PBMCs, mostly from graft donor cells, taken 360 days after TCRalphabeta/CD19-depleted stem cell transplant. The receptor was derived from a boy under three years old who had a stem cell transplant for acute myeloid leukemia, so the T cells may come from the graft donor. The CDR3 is CASSLAPGGYNEQFF. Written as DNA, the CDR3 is TGTGCCAGCAGCTTAGCCCCCGGGGGCTACAATGAGCAGTTCTTC. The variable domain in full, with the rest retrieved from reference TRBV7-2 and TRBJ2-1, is GAGVSQSPSNKVTEKGKDVELRCDPISGHTALYWYRQSLGQGLEFLIYFQGNSAPDKSGLPSDRFSAERTGGSVSTLTIQRTQQEDSAVYLCASSLAPGGYNEQFFGPGTRLTVL.